This entry concerns a single T cell receptor (beta chain). V lost 0 bases and J 4 bases, leaving 8 bases between the germline ends. Germline values: CDR1 GTSNPN, CDR2 SVGIG (reference sequence). This CDR3 has 13 residues. The source of the sample is a study of cytomegalovirus exposure and HLA in healthy donors. PCR involved 60 Vbeta and 13 Jbeta primers. Only in-frame clones appear in the TCRdb table, and some are missing; sequencing was by immunoSEQ multiplex PCR. The sample consists of 150,000 or so clones, approximately 80% of them appearing once. The rearrangement uses TRBV30 and TRBJ2-3; D gene unclear. This sequence was found in a woman between 40 and 55 years old in good health and CMV-seropositive. The sample comprised PBMCs. CDR3 amino acids: CAWSVQGADTQYF. CDR3 bases: TGTGCCTGGAGTGTACAAGGAGCAGATACGCAGTATTTT.